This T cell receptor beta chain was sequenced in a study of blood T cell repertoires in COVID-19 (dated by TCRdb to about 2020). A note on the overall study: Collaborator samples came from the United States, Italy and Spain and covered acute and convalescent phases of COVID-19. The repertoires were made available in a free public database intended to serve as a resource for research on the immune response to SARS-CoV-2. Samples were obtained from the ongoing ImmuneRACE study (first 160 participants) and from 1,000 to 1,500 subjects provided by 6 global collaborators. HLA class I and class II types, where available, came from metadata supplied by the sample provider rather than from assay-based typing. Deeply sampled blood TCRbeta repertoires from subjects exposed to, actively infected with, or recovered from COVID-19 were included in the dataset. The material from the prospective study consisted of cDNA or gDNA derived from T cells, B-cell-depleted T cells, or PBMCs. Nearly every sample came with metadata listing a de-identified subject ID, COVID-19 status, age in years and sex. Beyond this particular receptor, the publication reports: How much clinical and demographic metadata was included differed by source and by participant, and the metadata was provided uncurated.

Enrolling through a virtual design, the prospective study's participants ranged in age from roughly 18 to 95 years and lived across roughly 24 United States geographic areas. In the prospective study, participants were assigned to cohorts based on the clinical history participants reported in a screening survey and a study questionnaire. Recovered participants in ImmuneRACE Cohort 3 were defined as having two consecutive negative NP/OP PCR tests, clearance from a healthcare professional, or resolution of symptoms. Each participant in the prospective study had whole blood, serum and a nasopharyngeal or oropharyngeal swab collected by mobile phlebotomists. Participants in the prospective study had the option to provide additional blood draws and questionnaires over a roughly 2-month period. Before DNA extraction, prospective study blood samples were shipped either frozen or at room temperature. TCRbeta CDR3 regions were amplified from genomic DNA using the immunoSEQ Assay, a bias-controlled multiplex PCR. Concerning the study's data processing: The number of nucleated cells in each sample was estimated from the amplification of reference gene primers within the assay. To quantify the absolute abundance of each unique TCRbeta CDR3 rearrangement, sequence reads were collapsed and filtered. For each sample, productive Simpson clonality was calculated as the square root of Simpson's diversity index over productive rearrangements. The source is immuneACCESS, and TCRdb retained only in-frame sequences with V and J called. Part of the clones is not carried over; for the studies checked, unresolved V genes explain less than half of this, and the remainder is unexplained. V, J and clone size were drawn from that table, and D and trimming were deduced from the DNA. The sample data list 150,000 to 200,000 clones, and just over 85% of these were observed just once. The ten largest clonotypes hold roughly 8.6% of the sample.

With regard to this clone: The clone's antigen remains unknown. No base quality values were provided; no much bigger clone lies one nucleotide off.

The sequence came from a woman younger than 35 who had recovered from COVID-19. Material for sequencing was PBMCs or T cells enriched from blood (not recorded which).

CDR3 protein: CATSEPGQGTDTQYF. In nucleotide form, the sequence is TGTGCCACCAGTGAGCCGGGACAGGGGACAGATACGCAGTATTTT. Here the chain combines TRBV24-1 and TRBJ2-3; 10 middle bases align to TRBD1. Unmatched junction bases come to 3, with V trimmed by 4 bases and J by 3 bases. CDR1 KGHDR and CDR2 SFDVKD were looked up in the germline V gene. The CDR3 spans 15 residues, from the cysteine through the phenylalanine. This entry keeps only the CDR3 DNA: 45 bases, framed from base 1.